This T cell receptor (beta chain) was observed in a study of cytotoxic CD8 clonotypes in ibrutinib-treated CLL (dated by TCRdb to about 2021). Context from the whole study: The cohort included around 15 treatment-naive and roughly ten relapsed/refractory patients; 17 were IGHV unmutated. Response samples were obtained after a median of approximately 12 months of treatment, with a range of about 6 to 36 months. On average, each sample yielded around 250,000 productive templates and about 95,000 productive rearrangements. Cryopreserved peripheral blood mononuclear cells were obtained prior to treatment, at the time of response, and at either disease progression or sustained remission. Of the approximately 86 participants in the trial, 25 to 30 had longitudinal samples available. Responses were partial in roughly 24 patients and complete in 2; after median around 72 months follow-up, roughly 14 stayed in remission and roughly twelve progressed. General conclusions and limits of the study: Lymph node repertoires were not examined, and the timing of sampling was not matched between patients in sustained remission and those whose disease progressed. Clonality rose at ibrutinib response, remained stable during sustained remission, and dropped back toward baseline at progression. At baseline, clonality was higher than in age-matched healthy donors and showed a strong correlation with circulating CD8+ T-cell counts. Public clonotypes were rare and either shrank or stayed stable during treatment, and the rise in clonality at ibrutinib response reflected expansion of private clonotypes.

For TCR beta library preparation, 2 to 2.5 micrograms of genomic DNA were isolated from cryopreserved PBMCs. Longitudinal blood samples from CLL patients on ibrutinib monotherapy were analyzed using high-throughput TCR beta sequencing. The patients took part in an open-label, single-center phase 2 trial of ibrutinib monotherapy. This clone was found a few times. Its target antigen remains unknown. No base quality information exists; no much larger clone differs at one position. On a MiSeq, deep resolution sequencing aimed for a depth between 1 in 1 million and 1 in 200,000 T cells, with each clonotype covered approximately 10x on average. The immunoSEQ hsTCRB Kit was used to generate TCR beta libraries. The authors processed their data as follows. Data were analyzed with ImmunoSEQ Data Assistant and ImmunoSEQ Analyzer, with V, D and J genes assigned per IMGT definitions. Clonality, which ranges from 0 to 1, was calculated as one minus the normalized Shannon entropy of productive rearrangement frequencies. Only overrepresented clonotypes making up at least 0.05% of each patient's repertoire were included in the public clonotype analysis. About twelve repertoires from age-matched healthy donors, obtained from immuneACCESS, served as clonality controls. This immuneACCESS table, as held by TCRdb, lists in-frame sequences with V and J called but not all clones. Of the missing ones, under half trace to an unresolved V gene in checked studies; the others have no known cause. V and J calls and clone size are copied from that table; D and trimming were computed from the DNA. The sample table lists a few hundred thousand clones, approximately 80% of them with a count of one. Over 5% of the sample rests with the top ten.

Specimen: PBMCs, collected before ibrutinib treatment. This TCR was sampled from a human donor with chronic lymphocytic leukemia.

The DNA sequence reads TGTGCCAGCAGTGAGACCCCAGGGGTCAGAAACTACGAGCAGTACTTC. Its protein product is CASSETPGVRNYEQYF. The sequence joins TRBV25-1 to TRBJ2-7, with TRBD1 perhaps the D gene, on 6 matching bases. V lost 3 bases and J lost 3 bases; the stretch between them is 18 bases long. The germline V gene encodes CDR1 MGHDK and CDR2 SYGVNS. From the cysteine up to the phenylalanine, the CDR3 has a length of 16 residues. The sequence is cut down to CDR3 DNA, 48 bases in frame from base 1.